This T cell receptor (beta chain) was identified during a study of cytomegalovirus exposure and HLA in healthy donors. Background on the study: A data release that came early held tens of millions of unique TCRs from HLA-typed donors.

Whole-study results and caveats: Confirmation in vitro established that a few CMV-associated chains were specific for CMV antigens. In a later analysis, a missense DCLRE1C variant was linked to TCR beta V- and J-gene trimming. Across donors, presence/absence analyses took sequencing depth to be roughly uniform.

CDR1 ENHRY and CDR2 SYGVKD come from the germline V gene. Trimming took 2 bases from V and 7 from J, leaving 12 bases between them. This CDR3 comprises 13 residues. Turning to this clone: Its antigen is undetermined.

PCR was performed using 60 Vbeta and 13 Jbeta primers. The repertoire was sequenced with immunoSEQ multiplex PCR; TCRdb's copy has only in-frame clones and lacks some. The table records 140,000 to 150,000 clones, approximately 57% of them present only once. Source material: PBMCs. The clonotype originates from a male donor in good health and CMV-seronegative. The gene calls are TRBV10-3 and TRBJ2-7; weak D call: TRBD1 (5 bases). The CDR3 sequence: CAISETRVKEQYF. The DNA of the CDR3 is TGTGCCATCAGTGAGACCAGGGTAAAAGAGCAGTACTTC.